A selection of T cell receptor beta chains follows, all from one sample in a study of cytomegalovirus exposure and HLA in healthy donors. The assay was immunoSEQ multiplex PCR, and TCRdb's table has in-frame clones only and misses some. The sample holds about 160,000 clones, about 88% seen once. The sample consisted of PBMCs. These receptors were obtained from a man aged 18 to 30 in good health and CMV-seropositive. Each CDR3 is given with its conserved first and last residue. D genes are given only for firm matches. Clone size is shown for a subset of rows, as once, few, many or a class of expanded clone.

j_call,v_call,d_call,clone_size,cdr3_nt,cdr3_aa
TRBJ2-3,TRBV7-6,TRBD2,.,TGTGCCAGCAGCTTAGGTCTAGCGGGGGCGCAGGGCAGGAATACGCAGTATTTT,CASSLGLAGAQGRNTQYF
TRBJ2-3,TRBV19,TRBD1,.,TGTGCCAGTAGGTACAGGGGCGCCAGCACAGATACGCAGTATTTT,CASRYRGASTDTQYF
TRBJ1-6,TRBV19,.,.,TGTGCCAGTAGTACCGGGACATTTGTGAATTCACCCCTCCACTTT,CASSTGTFVNSPLHF
TRBJ2-1,TRBV19,.,.,TGTGCCAGTAGTTCATGGGGGCAAAACAATGGGCAGTTCTTC,CASSSWGQNNGQFF
TRBJ2-7,TRBV6-1,.,.,TGTGCCAGCAGTGACCGAAGGGGGTTTCGAATAACAGCCCACGAGCAGTACTTC,CASSDRRGFRITAHEQYF
TRBJ1-5,TRBV15,.,.,TGTGCCACCAGCACTTCCGGAGAGGGTCAGGGCAATCAGCCCCAGCATTTT,CATSTSGEGQGNQPQHF
TRBJ2-7,TRBV25-1,.,.,TGTGCCAGCAGTGATTCAGGGCGCGAGCAGTACTTC,CASSDSGREQYF
TRBJ2-7,TRBV25-1,TRBD2,.,TGTGCCAGCAGTCGACTAGCGGGGGATTACGAGCAGTACTTC,CASSRLAGDYEQYF
TRBJ2-7,TRBV11-1,TRBD1,.,TGTGCCAGCAGCAAAGGGTTGGTGGGACAGACGTCCTCCTACGAGCAGTACTTC,CASSKGLVGQTSSYEQYF
TRBJ2-3,TRBV7-6,TRBD2,once,TGTGCCAGCAGTCTAGCGGGACTAGCGGGGGGGACAGATACGCAGTATTTT,CASSLAGLAGGTDTQYF
TRBJ1-2,TRBV7-2,TRBD1,.,TGTGCCAGCAGCCTCAGCCGGGACAGGGGAATAGGTGGCTACACCTTC,CASSLSRDRGIGGYTF
TRBJ2-7,TRBV7-6,TRBD1,.,TGTGCCAGCAGCTCTCGGACAGGGGGCGCCCCCTACGAGCAGTACTTC,CASSSRTGGAPYEQYF
TRBJ1-2,TRBV13,.,.,TGTGCCAGCAGTTTAGGGCAGGGGCTCCAGGGCTACACCTTC,CASSLGQGLQGYTF
TRBJ2-7,TRBV11-3,TRBD1,.,TGTGCCAGCAGCTTAGATGGGGGACAGGGACGGCAGTACTTC,CASSLDGGQGRQYF
TRBJ1-1,TRBV11-2,TRBD1,.,TGTGCCAGCACCAAATCCCGGGACAGGGGATTCATAACTGAAGCTTTCTTT,CASTKSRDRGFITEAFF
TRBJ2-1,TRBV9,TRBD1,.,TGTGCCAGCAGTGGGACAGGTAGATACAATGAGCAGTTCTTC,CASSGTGRYNEQFF
TRBJ2-1,TRBV7-6,TRBD2,.,TGTGCCAGCAGCCATACGGGACTAGCGGGGCAGGGTGAGCAGTTCTTC,CASSHTGLAGQGEQFF
TRBJ2-7,TRBV7-9,TRBD1,.,TGTGCCAGCAGCTTAGGACAGGGGGTCTCCTACGAGCAGTACTTC,CASSLGQGVSYEQYF
TRBJ2-5,TRBV27,.,.,TGTGCCAGCAGTCCGCCCCCGGGGAAGACCCAGTACTTC,CASSPPPGKTQYF
TRBJ2-2,TRBV5-4,TRBD1,.,TGTGCCAGCAGCTTGGATAGGACAGGGGGCACCGGGGAGCTGTTTTTT,CASSLDRTGGTGELFF
TRBJ1-5,TRBV7-2,.,.,TGTGCCAGCAGCGTAAGGAGTAATCAGCCCCAGCATTTT,CASSVRSNQPQHF
TRBJ2-1,TRBV11-2,.,.,TGTGCCAGCAGCTCCGCTCCAGACAATGAGCAGTTCTTC,CASSSAPDNEQFF
TRBJ1-1,TRBV5-1,TRBD1,.,TGCGCCAGCAGCTTTTCAGGGGGAAACACTGAAGCTTTCTTT,CASSFSGGNTEAFF
TRBJ1-5,TRBV21-1,.,few,TGTGCCAGCAGAGGGGAGGGTTGGTCGGGCAATCAGCCCCAGCATTTT,CASRGEGWSGNQPQHF
TRBJ2-3,TRBV9,TRBD2,.,TGTGCCAGCAGCGCGCGGGGGGGAGCTAGCACAGATACGCAGTATTTT,CASSARGGASTDTQYF
TRBJ2-2,TRBV7-2,.,.,TGTGCCAGCAGACTTGGTTCGGGCACCGGGGAGCTGTTTTTT,CASRLGSGTGELFF
TRBJ1-5,TRBV19,.,.,TGTGCCAGTAGTATAGGACGGGGCAATCAGCCCCAGCATTTT,CASSIGRGNQPQHF
TRBJ2-2,TRBV5-4,.,.,TGTGCCAGCAGCTTGATCTACACCGGGGAGCTGTTTTTT,CASSLIYTGELFF
TRBJ2-2,TRBV29-1,.,.,TGCAGCGCTGAACAGAACACCGGGGAGCTGTTTTTT,CSAEQNTGELFF
TRBJ2-7,TRBV15,.,once,TGTGCCACCAGCACCCTACCCGGGGAGATGTACGAGCAGTACTTC,CATSTLPGEMYEQYF